This T cell receptor (beta chain) was identified during a study of cytomegalovirus exposure and HLA in healthy donors. The PCR ran on 60 Vbeta and 13 Jbeta primers. Profiled with immunoSEQ multiplex PCR; TCRdb holds only in-frame clones, not every one. Seen in this sample are just over 150,000 clones; the ten most common clones hold approximately 2.3%. Trimming took 6 bases from V and 3 from J, leaving 5 bases between them. The CDR3 consists of 12 residues. Germline lookup yields CDR1 MNHNS and CDR2 SASEGT. The chain carries TRBV6-1 and TRBJ2-2, with D uncertain. Sequences were obtained from PBMCs. The receptor was isolated from a man aged 30 to 45 in good health and CMV-seronegative. The CDR3 coding sequence is TGTGCCAGCAGCGGGTACACCGGGGAGCTGTTTTTT. This gives the protein CASSGYTGELFF.